Listed below are T cell receptor beta chains from one sample, sequenced in a study of blood T cell repertoires in COVID-19. Profiling relied on immunoSEQ multiplex PCR, and the TCRdb table lists in-frame clones only, not all of them. The repertoire holds 150,000 to 200,000 clones, 90% seen once, with about 0.59% in the top ten. Source material: peripheral blood. Receptors were obtained from a man in his fifties with acute or convalescent COVID-19. The CDR3 runs from the conserved cysteine through the conserved F or W. The D gene is left open where the match is weak. The size of a clone is reported for some rows only, either as once, few or many, or as a class for expanded clones.

TRBJ2-7,-,TRBV5-4,-,CASTFNYEQYF,TGTGCCAGCACCTTCAACTACGAGCAGTACTTC
TRBJ1-6,-,TRBV18,-,CASSFGGKMDNSPLHF,TGTGCCAGCTCTTTCGGAGGGAAAATGGATAATTCACCCCTCCACTTT
TRBJ2-7,-,TRBV28,-,CASSLSSVHYEQYF,TGTGCCAGCAGTTTATCTTCGGTCCACTACGAGCAGTACTTC
TRBJ2-5,TRBD2,TRBV28,once,CASSWGTIQETQYF,TGTGCCAGCAGTTGGGGGACTATCCAAGAGACCCAGTACTTC
TRBJ2-1,-,TRBV4-3,-,CASSPGLFNEQFF,TGCGCCAGCAGCCCGGGACTGTTCAATGAGCAGTTCTTC
TRBJ1-5,-,TRBV5-6,few,CASSLSGEPQHF,TGTGCCAGCAGCTTGTCCGGGGAGCCCCAGCATTTT
TRBJ2-5,TRBD2,TRBV28,-,CASRTSGTQETQYF,TGTGCCAGCCGCACTAGCGGGACCCAAGAGACCCAGTACTTC
TRBJ1-5,-,TRBV28,-,CASSRGYQPQHF,TGTGCCAGCTCTAGGGGGTATCAGCCCCAGCATTTT
TRBJ1-1,TRBD1,TRBV28,-,CASNPGQGTEAFF,TGTGCCAGCAATCCGGGACAGGGGACTGAAGCTTTCTTT
TRBJ2-2,TRBD2,TRBV9,-,CASSVGLAGGLVAGELFF,TGTGCCAGCAGCGTGGGGCTAGCGGGGGGGCTAGTCGCCGGGGAGCTGTTTTTT
TRBJ2-1,-,TRBV5-5,-,CASSLGLTRSYNEQFF,TGTGCCAGCAGCTTGGGGCTGACTCGCTCCTACAATGAGCAGTTCTTC
TRBJ2-2,TRBD1,TRBV4-1,-,CASSQGETGGSGELFF,TGCGCCAGCAGCCAAGGAGAGACAGGGGGCTCCGGGGAGCTGTTTTTT
TRBJ1-5,-,TRBV28,once,CASSFGQPQHF,TGTGCCAGCAGTTTCGGTCAGCCCCAGCATTTT
TRBJ1-1,-,TRBV4-2,-,CASSQDEGVKTEAFF,TGTGCCAGCAGCCAAGATGAGGGGGTGAAAACTGAAGCTTTCTTT
TRBJ1-1,-,TRBV3-1/TRBV3-2,-,CASSQLTGWDTEAFF,TGTGCCAGCAGCCAATTAACAGGTTGGGACACTGAAGCTTTCTTT
TRBJ1-3,-,TRBV28,once,CASNMGQLSGNTIYF,TGTGCCAGCAACATGGGCCAACTCTCTGGAAACACCATATATTTT
TRBJ2-7,TRBD1,TRBV7-9,few,CASSPRTGLYEQYF,TGTGCCAGCAGCCCAAGGACAGGGCTATACGAGCAGTACTTC
TRBJ1-2,TRBD1,TRBV19,-,CASSIWDRNYGYTF,TGTGCCAGTAGTATTTGGGACAGAAACTATGGCTACACCTTC
TRBJ2-7,TRBD2,TRBV6-6,-,CASRTGTSGPGQYF,TGTGCCAGCAGGACCGGGACTAGCGGCCCAGGGCAGTACTTC
TRBJ2-3,TRBD2,TRBV28,once,CASSRTSSSDTQYF,TGTGCCAGCAGTCGGACTAGCTCCTCGGATACGCAGTATTTT
TRBJ1-5,TRBD1,TRBV4-1,-,CASSQPDRGPGNQPQHF,TGCGCCAGCAGCCAACCGGACAGGGGGCCAGGCAATCAGCCCCAGCATTTT
TRBJ2-1,-,TRBV28,-,CASSPTGRWGNEQFF,TGTGCCAGCAGCCCGACAGGGAGGTGGGGCAATGAGCAGTTCTTC
TRBJ1-5,-,TRBV19,-,CASSTRSGNQPQHF,TGTGCCAGTAGTACCCGGTCAGGGAACCAGCCCCAGCATTTT
TRBJ2-1,-,TRBV9,-,CASSKGLGGFGEQFF,TGTGCCAGCAGCAAGGGACTAGGGGGCTTTGGTGAGCAGTTCTTC
TRBJ1-2,TRBD1,TRBV5-1,-,CASSGLSRDRENYGYTF,TGCGCCAGCAGCGGTCTATCCCGGGACAGGGAGAACTATGGCTACACCTTC
TRBJ2-7,-,TRBV18,-,CASSPTATSDEQYF,TGTGCCAGCTCACCAACGGCAACTAGTGACGAGCAGTACTTC
TRBJ2-5,TRBD2,TRBV6-5,-,CASKTGRSGWERYF,TGTGCCAGCAAGACCGGGAGGAGCGGTTGGGAACGGTACTTC